Here is one T cell receptor (beta chain) with its context. Its specificity is not known. This sample is part of a study of response to subunit inactivated influenza vaccine. V was clipped by 2 bases and J by 2 bases, with 4 bases between them. CDR1 is MDHEN and CDR2 is SYDVKM in the germline V gene. This CDR3 region has 12 residues. Study-level findings and limits: It was the authors' suggestion that each seasonal influenza vaccination recruits few new T cells.

TCRdb re-analysed the RT-PCR reads in MiXCR, keeping a single row per CDR3 protein. The sample includes approximately 570,000 distinct CDR3 sequences, less than 8% of them seen just once. The chain has TRBV28 and TRBJ2-7; D uncertain. This receptor was taken from a man aged 45 to 75 who received an inactivated influenza vaccine. The specimen comprised PBMCs from blood, sampled 23 to 25 months after vaccination. The CDR3 is CASSLPPYEQYF. The CDR3, as DNA: TGTGCCAGCAGTTTACCCCCCTACGAGCAGTACTTC. Full variable domain (rest looked up from reference TRBV28 and TRBJ2-7): DVKVTQSSRYLVKRTGEKVFLECVQDMDHENMFWYRQDPGLGLRLIYFSYDVKMKEKGDIPEGYSVSREKKERFSLILESASTNQTSMYLCASSLPPYEQYFGPGTRLTVT.